This T cell receptor beta chain came from a study of shared T cell receptors in the human thymus. Data came from immunoSEQ multiplex PCR; TCRdb stores just in-frame clones and leaves some out. In the table there are hundreds of thousands of clones, about 90% of which are singletons. CDR1 is MNHEY and CDR2 is SVGAGI in the germline V gene. The CDR3 loop spans 12 amino acids. V was trimmed by 8 bases and J by 0 bases, leaving 7 bases between them. These same records also appear under a second study, on human thymus T cells. Per that study: Donation was from healthy Finnish infants who were having corrective surgery that addressed congenital heart defects. Surgeons resected thymus tissue during corrective heart surgery. Biased V and J segment usage appeared in thymus and peripheral blood. Unrelated individuals had highly overlapping thymic repertoires, as reported in related research.

The chain recombines TRBV6-5 with TRBJ1-1, with D maybe TRBD1 (5 bases). Sequenced input: thymocytes. The sequence was obtained from a boy in the first two years of life with a congenital heart defect. CDR3 coding DNA: TGTGCCAGCGGCAGGGTGAACACTGAAGCTTTCTTT. This sequence encodes CASGRVNTEAFF.